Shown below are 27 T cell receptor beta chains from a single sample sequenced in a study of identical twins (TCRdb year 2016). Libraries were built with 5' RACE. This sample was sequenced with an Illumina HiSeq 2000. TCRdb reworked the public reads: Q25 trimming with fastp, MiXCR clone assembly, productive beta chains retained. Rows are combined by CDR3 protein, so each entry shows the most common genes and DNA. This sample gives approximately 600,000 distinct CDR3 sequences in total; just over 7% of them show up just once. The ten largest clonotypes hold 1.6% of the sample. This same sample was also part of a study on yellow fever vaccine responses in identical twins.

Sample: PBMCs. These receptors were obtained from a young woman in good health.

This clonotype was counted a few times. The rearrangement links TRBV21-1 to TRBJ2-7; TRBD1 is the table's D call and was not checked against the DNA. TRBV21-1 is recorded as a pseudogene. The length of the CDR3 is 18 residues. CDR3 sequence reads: CASSKSDEKPQGRDEQYV. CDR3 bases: TGTGCCAGCAGCAAATCGGATGAGAAACCACAGGGCCGGGACGAGCAGTACGTC.

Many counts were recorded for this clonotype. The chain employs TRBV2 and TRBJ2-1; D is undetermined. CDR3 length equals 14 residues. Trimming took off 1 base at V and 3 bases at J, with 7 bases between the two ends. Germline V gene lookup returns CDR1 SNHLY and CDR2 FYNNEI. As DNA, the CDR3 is TGTGCCAGCAGTGAAGTGGACGACTACAATGAGCAGTTCTTC. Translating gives CASSEVDDYNEQFF.

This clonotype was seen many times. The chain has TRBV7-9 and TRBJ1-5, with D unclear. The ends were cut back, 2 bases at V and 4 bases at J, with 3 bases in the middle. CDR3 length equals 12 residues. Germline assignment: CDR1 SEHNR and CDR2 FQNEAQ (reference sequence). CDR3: CASSLQNQPQHF. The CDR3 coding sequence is TGTGCCAGCAGCTTACAGAATCAGCCCCAGCATTTT.

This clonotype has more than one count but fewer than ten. CDR3 protein: CATRQDGNIQYF. CDR3 bases: TGTGCCACCCGGCAGGATGGAAACATTCAGTACTTC. The rearrangement uses TRBV6-2 or TRBV6-3 and TRBJ2-4; no reliable D call. The CDR3 runs to 12 residues. Per germline, CDR1 MNHEY and CDR2 SVGEGT. V shed 10 bases and J shed 6 bases, with 13 bases lying between them.

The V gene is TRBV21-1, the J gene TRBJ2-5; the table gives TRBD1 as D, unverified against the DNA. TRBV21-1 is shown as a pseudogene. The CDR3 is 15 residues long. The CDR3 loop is CASSPLLTHRETQYF. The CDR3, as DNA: TGTGCCAGCAGCCCCCTATTAACCCACCGAGAGACCCAGTACTTC.

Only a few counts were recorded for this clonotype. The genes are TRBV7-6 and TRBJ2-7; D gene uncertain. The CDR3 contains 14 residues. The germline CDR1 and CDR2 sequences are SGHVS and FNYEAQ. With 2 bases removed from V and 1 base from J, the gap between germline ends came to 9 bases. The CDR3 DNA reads TGTGCCAGCAGCTTACAGGTTGGGTCCTACGAGCAGTACTTC. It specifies CASSLQVGSYEQYF. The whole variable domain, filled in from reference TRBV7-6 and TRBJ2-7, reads GAGVSQSPRYKVTKRGQDVALRCDPISGHVSLYWYRQALGQGPEFLTYFNYEAQQDKSGLPNDRFSAERPEGSISTLTIQRTEQRDSAMYRCASSLQVGSYEQYFGPGTRLTVT.

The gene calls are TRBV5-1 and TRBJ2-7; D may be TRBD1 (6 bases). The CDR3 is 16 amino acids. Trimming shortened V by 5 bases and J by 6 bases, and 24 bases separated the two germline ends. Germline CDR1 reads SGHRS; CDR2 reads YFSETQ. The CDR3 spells CASRALRGPLEVEQYV. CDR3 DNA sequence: TGCGCCAGCAGGGCTCTCAGGGGTCCCCTCGAGGTCGAGCAGTACGTC.

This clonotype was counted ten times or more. The CDR3 spells CASSQRTSGNNEQFF. CDR3 sequence (DNA): TGTGCCAGCAGCCAACGGACTAGCGGGAACAATGAGCAGTTCTTC. The J gene is TRBJ2-1, the V gene TRBV7-9, with 12 nucleotides matching TRBD2. With V trimmed by 5 bases and J by 5 bases, 4 bases remained unmatched. The CDR3 runs 15 residues. Germline V gene lookup returns CDR1 SEHNR and CDR2 FQNEAQ (reference sequence).

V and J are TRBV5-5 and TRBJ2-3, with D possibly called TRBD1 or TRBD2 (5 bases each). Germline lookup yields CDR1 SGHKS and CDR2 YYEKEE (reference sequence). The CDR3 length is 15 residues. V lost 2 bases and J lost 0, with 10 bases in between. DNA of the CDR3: TGTGCCAGCAGCTTTGGGACGGTTAGCACAGATACGCAGTATTTT. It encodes CASSFGTVSTDTQYF.

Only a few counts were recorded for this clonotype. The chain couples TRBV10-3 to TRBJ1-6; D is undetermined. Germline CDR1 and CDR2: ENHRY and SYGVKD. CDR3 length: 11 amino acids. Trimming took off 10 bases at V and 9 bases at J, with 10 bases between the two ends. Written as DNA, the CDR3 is TGTGCCACCGGGCCCGTTTCACCCCTCCACTTT. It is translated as CATGPVSPLHF.

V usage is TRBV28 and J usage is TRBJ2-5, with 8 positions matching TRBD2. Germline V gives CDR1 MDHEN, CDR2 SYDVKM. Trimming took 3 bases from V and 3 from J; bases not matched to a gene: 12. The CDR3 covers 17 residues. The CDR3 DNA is TGTGCCAGCAGTTTGGTGGGTAAAGGGACTAGAAAAGAGACCCAGTACTTC. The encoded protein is CASSLVGKGTRKETQYF. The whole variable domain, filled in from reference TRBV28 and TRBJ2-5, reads DVKVTQSSRYLVKRTGEKVFLECVQDMDHENMFWYRQDPGLGLRLIYFSYDVKMKEKGDIPEGYSVSREKKERFSLILESASTNQTSMYLCASSLVGKGTRKETQYFGPGTRLLVL.

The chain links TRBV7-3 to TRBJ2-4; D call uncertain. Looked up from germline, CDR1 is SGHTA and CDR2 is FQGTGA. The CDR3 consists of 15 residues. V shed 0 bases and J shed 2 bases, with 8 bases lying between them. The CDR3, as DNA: TGTGCCAGCAGCTTAACGGGCAGAACCAAAAACATTCAGTACTTC. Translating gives CASSLTGRTKNIQYF.

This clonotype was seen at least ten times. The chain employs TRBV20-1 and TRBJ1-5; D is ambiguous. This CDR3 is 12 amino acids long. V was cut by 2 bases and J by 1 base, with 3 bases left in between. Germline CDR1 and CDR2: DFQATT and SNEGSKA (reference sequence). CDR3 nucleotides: TGCAGTGCTAGAAGCAGCAATCAGCCCCAGCATTTT. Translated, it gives CSARSSNQPQHF.

This CDR3 reads CSVEGAGNTGELFF. The CDR3 DNA is TGCAGCGTTGAAGGGGCCGGGAACACCGGGGAGCTGTTTTTT. The V gene is TRBV29-1, the J gene TRBJ2-2; no definite D call. The V and J ends lost 1 base and 1 base respectively, with 7 bases between them. Germline CDR1 reads SQVTM; CDR2 reads ANQGSEA. This CDR3 comprises 14 residues.

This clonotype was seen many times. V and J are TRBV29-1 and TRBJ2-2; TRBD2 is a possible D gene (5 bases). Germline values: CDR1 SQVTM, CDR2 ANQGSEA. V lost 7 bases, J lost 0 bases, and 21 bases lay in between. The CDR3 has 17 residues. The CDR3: CSASGLVPVANTGELFF. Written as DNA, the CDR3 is TGCAGCGCCAGCGGACTCGTCCCTGTCGCGAACACCGGGGAGCTGTTTTTT.

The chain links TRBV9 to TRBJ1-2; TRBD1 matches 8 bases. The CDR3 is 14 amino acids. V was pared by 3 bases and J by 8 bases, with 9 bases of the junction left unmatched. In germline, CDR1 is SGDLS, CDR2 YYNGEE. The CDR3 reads CASSGSTGEKGYTF. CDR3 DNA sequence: TGTGCCAGCAGCGGATCGACAGGGGAGAAAGGCTACACCTTC.

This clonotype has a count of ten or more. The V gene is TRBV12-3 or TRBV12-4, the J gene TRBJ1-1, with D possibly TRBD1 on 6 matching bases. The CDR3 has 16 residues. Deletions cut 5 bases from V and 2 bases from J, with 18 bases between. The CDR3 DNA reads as TGTGCCAGCAGTAACAGGGAGGGAGCATTTAACACTGAAGCTTTCTTT. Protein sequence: CASSNREGAFNTEAFF.

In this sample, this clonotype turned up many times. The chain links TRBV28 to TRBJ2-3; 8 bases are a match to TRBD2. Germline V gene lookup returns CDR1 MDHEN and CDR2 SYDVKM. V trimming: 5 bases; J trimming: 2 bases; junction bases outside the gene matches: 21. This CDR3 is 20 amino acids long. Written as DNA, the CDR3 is TGTGCCAGCAGTACCATATCGAAGATTCGGCGGGGGGAACTCACAGATACGCAGTATTTT. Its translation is CASSTISKIRRGELTDTQYF.

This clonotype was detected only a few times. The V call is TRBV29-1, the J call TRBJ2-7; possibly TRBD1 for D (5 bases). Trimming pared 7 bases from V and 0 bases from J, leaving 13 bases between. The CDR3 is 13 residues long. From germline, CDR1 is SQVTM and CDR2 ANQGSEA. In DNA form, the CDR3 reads TGCAGCGCCGTGATCAGGGACTCCTACGAGCAGTACTTC. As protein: CSAVIRDSYEQYF.

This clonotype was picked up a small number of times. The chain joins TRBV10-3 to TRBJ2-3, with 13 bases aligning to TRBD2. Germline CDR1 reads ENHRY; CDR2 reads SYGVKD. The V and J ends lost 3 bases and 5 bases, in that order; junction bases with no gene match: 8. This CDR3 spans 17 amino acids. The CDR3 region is CAISDPGLAGVKDTQYF. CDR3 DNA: TGTGCCATCAGTGACCCCGGACTAGCGGGAGTGAAAGATACGCAGTATTTT.

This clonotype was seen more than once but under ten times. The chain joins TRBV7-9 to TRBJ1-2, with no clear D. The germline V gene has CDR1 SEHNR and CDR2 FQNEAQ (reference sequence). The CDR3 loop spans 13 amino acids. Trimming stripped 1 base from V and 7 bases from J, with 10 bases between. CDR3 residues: CASSLGSRVGYTF. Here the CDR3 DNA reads TGTGCCAGCAGCTTAGGATCCCGGGTTGGCTACACCTTC.

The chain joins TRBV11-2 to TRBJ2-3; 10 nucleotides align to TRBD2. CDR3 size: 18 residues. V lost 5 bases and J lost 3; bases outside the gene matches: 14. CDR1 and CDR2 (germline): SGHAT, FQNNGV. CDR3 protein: CASSPARGLAGETDTQYF. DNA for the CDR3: TGTGCCAGCAGCCCCGCGCGGGGCCTAGCGGGAGAGACAGATACGCAGTATTTT.

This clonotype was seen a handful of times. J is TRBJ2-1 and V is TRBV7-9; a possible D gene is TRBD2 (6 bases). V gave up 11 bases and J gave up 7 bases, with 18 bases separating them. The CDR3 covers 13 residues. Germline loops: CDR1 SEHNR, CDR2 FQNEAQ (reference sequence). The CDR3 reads CALGRRELNEQFF. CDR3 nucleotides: TGTGCCCTGGGGCGGAGGGAGCTTAATGAGCAGTTCTTC. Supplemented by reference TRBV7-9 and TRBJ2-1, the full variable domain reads DTGVSQNPRHKITKRGQNVTFRCDPISEHNRLYWYRQTLGQGPEFLTYFQNEAQLEKSRLLSDRFSAERPKGSFSTLEIQRTEQGDSAMYLCALGRRELNEQFFGPGTRLTVL.

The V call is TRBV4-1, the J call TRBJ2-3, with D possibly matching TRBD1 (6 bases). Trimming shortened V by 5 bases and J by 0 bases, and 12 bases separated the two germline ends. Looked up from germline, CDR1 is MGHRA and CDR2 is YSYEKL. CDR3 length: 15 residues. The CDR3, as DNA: TGCGCCAGCAGCAAGACAGGAATAAGCACAGATACGCAGTATTTT. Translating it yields CASSKTGISTDTQYF.

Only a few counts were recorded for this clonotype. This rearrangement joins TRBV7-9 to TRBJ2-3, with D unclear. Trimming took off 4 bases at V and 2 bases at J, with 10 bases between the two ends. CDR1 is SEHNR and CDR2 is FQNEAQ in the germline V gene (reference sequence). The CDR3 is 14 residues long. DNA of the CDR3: TGTGCCAGCAGCTCCCCCGTTGACACAGATACGCAGTATTTT. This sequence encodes CASSSPVDTDTQYF.

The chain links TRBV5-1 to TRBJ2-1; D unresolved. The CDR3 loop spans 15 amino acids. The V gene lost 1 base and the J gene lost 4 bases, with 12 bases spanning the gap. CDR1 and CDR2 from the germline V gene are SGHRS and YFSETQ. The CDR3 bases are TGCGCCAGCAGCTTGACTGTACAGTCTTACAATGAGCAGTTCTTC. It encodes CASSLTVQSYNEQFF.

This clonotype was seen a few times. The CDR3 DNA is TGTGCCAGCAGGGACAGCCCCCATACGGGTGGCTACACCTTC. Its protein product is CASRDSPHTGGYTF. The V call is TRBV11-3, the J call TRBJ1-2; D might be TRBD1 (6 bases). V was cut by 6 bases and J by 7 bases, with 18 bases left in between. The germline V gene has CDR1 SGHNT and CDR2 YENEEA. The CDR3 spans 14 residues. Filled out from reference TRBV11-3 and TRBJ1-2, the complete variable domain reads EAGVVQSPRYKIIEKKQPVAFWCNPISGHNTLYWYLQNLGQGPELLIRYENEEAVDDSQLPKDRFSAERLKGVDSTLKIQPAELGDSAVYLCASRDSPHTGGYTFGSGTRLTVV.